What follows describes a single T cell receptor beta chain. Its target is not known. The PCR used 60 Vbeta and 13 Jbeta primers. Profiling relied on immunoSEQ multiplex PCR, and the TCRdb table lists in-frame clones only, not all of them. The sample lists roughly 140,000 clones, roughly 75% occurring once. V lost 0 bases and J 4 bases, leaving 10 bases between the germline ends. The CDR3 spans 14 residues. Germline V lookup: CDR1 SGHKS, CDR2 YYEKEE (reference sequence). This sample was included in a study of cytomegalovirus exposure and HLA in healthy donors. Findings and caveats of the study: Rare TCR sequences predominated, though certain public TCRs were found in many donors. A later analysis found that most CMV-associated TCR beta chains appeared HLA-restricted. In a later analysis, TCR beta V- and J-gene trimming showed a link to a missense DCLRE1C variant. Productive rates of about 90% or about 30% were seen for most TCR beta V segments in an earlier analysis.

The receptor was isolated from a female donor in good health and CMV-seronegative. Sequencing input: PBMCs. The rearrangement joins TRBV5-5 to TRBJ1-2; unclear D gene. In DNA form, the CDR3 reads TGTGCCAGCAGCTTGGGTTGGAGTTCCTATGGCTACACCTTC. Protein: CASSLGWSSYGYTF. The complete variable domain, with remaining parts taken from reference TRBV5-5 and TRBJ1-2, reads DAGVTQSPTHLIKTRGQQVTLRCSPISGHKSVSWYQQVLGQGPQFIFQYYEKEERGRGNFPDRFSARQFPNYSSELNVNALLLGDSALYLCASSLGWSSYGYTFGSGTRLTVV.